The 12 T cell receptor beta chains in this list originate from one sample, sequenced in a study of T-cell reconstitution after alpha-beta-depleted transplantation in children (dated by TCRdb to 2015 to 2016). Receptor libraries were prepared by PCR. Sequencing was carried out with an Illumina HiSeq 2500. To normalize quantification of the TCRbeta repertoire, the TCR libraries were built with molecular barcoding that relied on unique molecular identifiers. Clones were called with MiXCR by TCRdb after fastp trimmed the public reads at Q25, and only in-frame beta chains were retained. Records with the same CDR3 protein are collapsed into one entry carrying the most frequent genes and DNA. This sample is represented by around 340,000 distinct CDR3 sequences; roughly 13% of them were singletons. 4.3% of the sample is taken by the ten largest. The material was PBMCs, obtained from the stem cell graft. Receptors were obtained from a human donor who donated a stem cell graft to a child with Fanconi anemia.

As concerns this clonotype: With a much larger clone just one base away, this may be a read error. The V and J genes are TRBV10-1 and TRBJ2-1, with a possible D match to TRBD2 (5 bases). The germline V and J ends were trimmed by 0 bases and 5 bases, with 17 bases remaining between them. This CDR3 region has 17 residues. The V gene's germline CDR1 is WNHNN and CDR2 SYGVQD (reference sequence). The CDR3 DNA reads TGCGCCAGCAGTGAGTCAATCGGGCGGGTGGGAAACAATGAGCAGTTCTTC. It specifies CASSESIGRVGNNEQFF.

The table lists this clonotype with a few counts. CDR3 sequence (DNA): TGCAGTGCCCCTTTGGGAAACACCATATATTTT. Translating it yields CSAPLGNTIYF. The chain carries TRBV20-1 and TRBJ1-3; D unclear. Trimming removed 6 bases at V and 4 bases at J, with 7 bases between. The CDR3 is made up of 11 amino acids. Germline-derived CDR1 and CDR2 are DFQATT and SNEGSKA (reference sequence).

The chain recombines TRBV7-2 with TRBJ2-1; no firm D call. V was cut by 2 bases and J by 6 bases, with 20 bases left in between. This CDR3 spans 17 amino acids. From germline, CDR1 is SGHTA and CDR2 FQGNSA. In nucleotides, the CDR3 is TGTGCCAGCAGCTTAATGCCACCCGGGCAGGTTATCAATGAGCAGTTCTTC. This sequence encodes CASSLMPPGQVINEQFF.

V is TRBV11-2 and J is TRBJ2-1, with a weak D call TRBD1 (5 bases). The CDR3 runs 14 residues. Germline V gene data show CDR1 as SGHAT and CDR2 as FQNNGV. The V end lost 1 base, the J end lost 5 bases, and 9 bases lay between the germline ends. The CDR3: CASSLAGFDNEQFF. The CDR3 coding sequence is TGTGCCAGCAGCTTAGCAGGGTTTGACAATGAGCAGTTCTTC.

This chain's CDR3 is CASSLASRGRAEAFF. Written as DNA, the CDR3 is TGTGCCAGCAGCTTGGCCTCGAGGGGTAGAGCTGAAGCTTTCTTT. This sequence joins TRBV7-9 and TRBJ1-1; the D gene is possibly TRBD1 (5 bases). The CDR3 runs to 15 residues. Germline CDR1 SEHNR, CDR2 FQNEAQ (reference sequence). Trimming shortened V by 3 bases and J by 6 bases, and 17 bases separated the two germline ends.

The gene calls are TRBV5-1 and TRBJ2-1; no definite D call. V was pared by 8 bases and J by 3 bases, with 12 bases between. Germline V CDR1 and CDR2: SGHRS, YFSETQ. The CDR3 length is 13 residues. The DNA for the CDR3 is TGCGCCAGTTCCGACCTGGGCTACAATGAGCAGTTCTTC. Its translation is CASSDLGYNEQFF.

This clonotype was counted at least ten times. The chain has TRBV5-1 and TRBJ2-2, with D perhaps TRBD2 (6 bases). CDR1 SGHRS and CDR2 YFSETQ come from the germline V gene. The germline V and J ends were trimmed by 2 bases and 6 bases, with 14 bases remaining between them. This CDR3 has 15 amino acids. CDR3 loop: CASSFSSAGSGELFF. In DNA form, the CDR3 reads TGCGCCAGCAGCTTTTCGTCGGCGGGGTCCGGGGAGCTGTTTTTT.

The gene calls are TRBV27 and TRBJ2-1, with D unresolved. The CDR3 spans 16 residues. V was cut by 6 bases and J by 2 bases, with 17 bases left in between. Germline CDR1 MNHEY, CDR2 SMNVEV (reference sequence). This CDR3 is CASRHYQENPYNEQFF. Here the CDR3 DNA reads TGTGCCAGCAGGCACTACCAGGAGAACCCCTACAATGAGCAGTTCTTC.

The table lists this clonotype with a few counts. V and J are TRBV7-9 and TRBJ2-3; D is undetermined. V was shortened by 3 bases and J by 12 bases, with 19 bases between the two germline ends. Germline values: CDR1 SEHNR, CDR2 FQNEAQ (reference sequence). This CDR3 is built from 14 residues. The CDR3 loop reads CASSFLMERYDQYF. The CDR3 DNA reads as TGTGCCAGCAGCTTTTTGATGGAAAGATACGATCAGTATTTT.

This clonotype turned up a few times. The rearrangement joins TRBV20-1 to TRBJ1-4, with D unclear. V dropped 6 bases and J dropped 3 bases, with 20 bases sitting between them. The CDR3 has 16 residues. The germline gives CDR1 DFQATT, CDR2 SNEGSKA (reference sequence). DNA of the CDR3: TGCAGTGCCGCCCCCGAGGGTTTCGGGGCTAATGAAAAACTGTTTTTT. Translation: CSAAPEGFGANEKLFF.

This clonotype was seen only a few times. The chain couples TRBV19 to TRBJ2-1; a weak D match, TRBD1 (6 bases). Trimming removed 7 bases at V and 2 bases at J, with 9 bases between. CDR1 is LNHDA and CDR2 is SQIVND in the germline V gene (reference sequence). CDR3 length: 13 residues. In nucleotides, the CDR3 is TGTGCCAGTAACCCAGGGGCCTACAATGAGCAGTTCTTC. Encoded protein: CASNPGAYNEQFF.

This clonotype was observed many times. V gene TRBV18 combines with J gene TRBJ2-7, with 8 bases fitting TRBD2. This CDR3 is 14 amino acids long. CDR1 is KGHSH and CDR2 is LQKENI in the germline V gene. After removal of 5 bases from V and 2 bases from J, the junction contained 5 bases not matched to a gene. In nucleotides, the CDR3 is TGTGCCAGCTCAAATACGGGGGGGACCTACGAGCAGTACGTC. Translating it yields CASSNTGGTYEQYV.